This T cell receptor (beta chain) was recorded in a study of T cell repertoires in cytomegalovirus infection. This clonotype was observed a few times. Each CDR3 protein gets one entry after TCRdb re-called the reads with MiXCR. The sample gives roughly 760,000 distinct CDR3 sequences, less than 40% of which show up once; roughly 2.9% is in the top ten. The germline CDR1 and CDR2 sequences are MNHNS and SASEGT. V gave up 6 bases and J gave up 14 bases, with 17 bases separating them. The CDR3 is made up of 12 amino acids. Sequencing was carried out using PBMCs. This TCR was sampled from a human donor in good health (CMV status not recorded). Some clones in this sample may be carry-over from other donors' samples. The chain recombines TRBV6-1 with TRBJ2-1, with D perhaps given as TRBD1 or TRBD2 (5 bases each). CDR3 amino acids: CASRDAWQGEFF. In DNA form, the CDR3 reads TGTGCCAGCAGGGACGCGTGGCAGGGAGAGTTCTTC.